This T cell receptor beta chain was sequenced for a study of response to subunit inactivated influenza vaccine. This clonotype occurred a few times. Germline V gives CDR1 SGHKS, CDR2 YYEKEE (reference sequence). The V and J ends lost 4 bases and 6 bases respectively, with 8 bases between them. This CDR3 is built from 12 residues. Each CDR3 protein gets one entry after TCRdb re-called the RT-PCR reads with MiXCR. The sample yields under 850,000 distinct CDR3 sequences, less than 20% seen once. This TCR came from a middle-aged man who received an inactivated influenza vaccine. The rearrangement links TRBV5-5 to TRBJ2-1; no definite D call. Specimen: PBMCs from blood, collected around 5 days after vaccination. The CDR3 DNA is TGTGCCAGCAGCCCCCACCGCAATGAGCAGTTCTTC. Translating gives CASSPHRNEQFF.